This T cell receptor beta chain was retrieved from a study of human T cells and chemical hapten exposure. Study-level results: Controls had significantly fewer large CDR3 similarity clusters than were formed by expanded TCRs.

Individual cDNA molecules had unique molecular identifiers attached to them by the library. TCRdb fed the RACE reads into MiXCR, producing one record per CDR3 protein. The data show about 120,000 distinct CDR3 sequences, approximately 13% seen once. The length of the CDR3 is 14 residues. Germline CDR1 reads LGHDT; CDR2 reads YNNKEL (reference sequence). The ends were cut back, 4 bases at V and 2 bases at J, with 12 bases in the middle. This clonotype has ten or more counts. The antigen is undetermined. The time point is: patch test 1, 2 weeks after DPC sensitization. Sample treatment: therapeutic diphenylcyclopropenone sensitization with weekly scalp DPC. Donors, patients with alopecia ranging from 18 to 70 years old and judged suitable for DPC, provided samples.

Material: whole blood, obtained in connection with sensitization to the hapten diphenylcyclopropenone (DPC). The chain joins TRBV3-1 to TRBJ2-7; tentatively, D is TRBD1 (6 bases). The sequence was obtained from a man aged 18 to 30 with alopecia areata. Some clones in this sample may be carry-over from other donors' samples. The DNA for the CDR3 is TGTGCCAGCAGCCGAAGGGCAGGGGCCTACGAGCAGTACTTC. It encodes CASSRRAGAYEQYF.